The 17 T cell receptor beta chains in this list originate from one sample, sequenced in a study of T cells in Graves' hyperthyroidism and ophthalmopathy. The investigators amplified TCR beta CDR3 regions from RNA transcripts. The HTBI set primed first-round TCR CDR3 RT-PCR. TCRdb used MiXCR to reprocess the multiplex PCR reads, holding one entry per CDR3 protein. The data show approximately 32,000 distinct CDR3 sequences, roughly 49% seen once. Sequenced material: blood. The receptors derive from a woman in her fifties or sixties with Graves' hyperthyroidism that later progressed to Graves' ophthalmopathy.

In its sample, this clonotype was seen many times. This sequence may be a read error, since a much larger clone differs from it by one base. The chain recombines TRBV11-2 with TRBJ2-5, with D possibly called TRBD1 or TRBD2 (5 bases each). Germline values: CDR1 SGHAT, CDR2 FQNNGV. This CDR3 is 11 amino acids long. V lost 4 bases and J lost 13, with 13 bases in between. CDR3 amino acids: CASSSPGPPYF. The CDR3 nucleotides read TGTGCCAGCAGCTCCCCGGGACCCCCGTACTTC.

The chain carries TRBV11-1 and TRBJ2-3, with D unresolved. V lost 1 base to trimming and J lost 14 bases, with 13 bases between them. The CDR3 extends over 12 amino acids. Germline values: CDR1 SGHAT, CDR2 FQDESV (reference sequence). DNA for the CDR3: TGTGCCAGCAGCTTAGATTTAGATGCGCTGTATTTT. Amino acid sequence: CASSLDLDALYF.

In its sample, this clonotype was seen many times. The J gene is TRBJ2-3, the V gene TRBV19, with 8 bases fitting TRBD2. This CDR3 comprises 15 residues. The ends lost 5 bases at V and 2 bases at J; junction bases unmatched: 6. CDR1 is LNHDA, CDR2 SQIVND, per germline (reference sequence). This CDR3 is CASSPPGGPTDTQYF. In DNA, the CDR3 is TGTGCCAGTAGTCCACCGGGAGGGCCCACAGATACGCAGTATTTT.

This clonotype was picked up many times. The chain joins TRBV9 to TRBJ1-4, with a possible D match to TRBD1 (5 bases). V was shortened by 2 bases and J by 2 bases, with 10 bases between the two germline ends. Germline CDR1 and CDR2: SGDLS and YYNGEE. CDR3 length: 15 amino acids. CDR3 protein: CASSVQGSTNEKLFF. Here the CDR3 DNA reads TGTGCCAGCAGCGTCCAGGGTTCCACTAATGAAAAACTGTTTTTT. The full variable domain, in which reference TRBV9 and TRBJ1-4 provide the parts outside the CDR3, is DSGVTQTPKHLITATGQRVTLRCSPRSGDLSVYWYQQSLDQGLQFLIQYYNGEERAKGNILERFSAQQFPDLHSELNLSSLELGDSALYFCASSVQGSTNEKLFFGSGTQLSVL.

The chain has TRBV15 and TRBJ1-5; 9 bases line up with TRBD1. The CDR3 sequence is 14 residues long. In germline, CDR1 is LNHNV, CDR2 YYDKDF (reference sequence). Trimming at V came to 4 bases and at J to 11 bases, leaving 9 bases not matched to a gene. CDR3 nucleotide sequence: TGTGCCACCAGCACGACAGGGGGACAAGAGACCCAGCATTTT. This translates into CATSTTGGQETQHF.

A remark on this clonotype: As the CDR3 is not closed by the conserved phenylalanine or tryptophan, this likely results from a read error. The chain is built from TRBV2 and TRBJ1-1, with D possibly TRBD1 on 5 matching bases. CDR1 is SNHLY, CDR2 FYNNEI, per germline. The CDR3 extends over 15 amino acids. With 1 base removed from V and 5 bases from J, the gap between germline ends came to 14 bases. The CDR3 protein is CASSEEGRGGTEAFS. The CDR3 DNA reads TGTGCCAGCAGTGAAGAGGGGCGCGGTGGTACTGAAGCTTTCTCT.

Of note for this clonotype: A much larger clone lies a single base off, so this may be a read error. The chain uses TRBV27 and TRBJ2-7; 7 nucleotides align to TRBD2. The germline gives CDR1 MNHEY, CDR2 SMNVEV (reference sequence). This CDR3 spans 15 amino acids. V shed 5 bases and J 6 bases; nucleotides not matched to a gene: 13. CDR3 region: CASSLSTSIVCEQYF. The CDR3 DNA reads TGTGCCAGCAGTCTCTCGACTAGCATTGTATGCGAGCAGTACTTC.

This rearrangement joins TRBV12-3 or TRBV12-4 to TRBJ2-5; 10 nucleotides align to TRBD2. Germline trimming cut 5 bases from V and 5 bases from J; bases unmatched to any gene: 8. The CDR3 runs 15 residues. As DNA, the CDR3 is TGTGCCAGCAGTCAACTAGCGGGACACGGGGAGACCCAGTACTTC. Its protein is CASSQLAGHGETQYF.

Ten or more counts support this clonotype. This chain uses TRBV3-1 with TRBJ2-1, with D possibly TRBD2 on 5 matching bases. This CDR3 comprises 14 residues. Between the trimmed V and J ends, which lost 4 bases and 12 bases, there was a span of 19 bases. Per the germline V gene, CDR1 is LGHDT and CDR2 is YNNKEL (reference sequence). This CDR3 reads CASSPSNPLEGQFF. The CDR3 DNA reads as TGTGCCAGCAGCCCCTCAAACCCGCTCGAGGGGCAGTTCTTC.

This clonotype occurred many times. J is TRBJ2-5 and V is TRBV2; possibly TRBD2 for D (5 bases). This CDR3 spans 12 amino acids. V was cut by 6 bases and J by 4 bases, with 9 bases left in between. The germline V gene encodes CDR1 SNHLY and CDR2 FYNNEI. CDR3 DNA sequence: TGTGCCAGCAGGTCAGAGGGAGAGACCCAGTACTTC. It codes for CASRSEGETQYF.

A note on this clonotype: The DNA is left out, because the CDR3 cannot be placed on it with certainty; the CDR3 is given as TCRdb lists it. The chain is built from TRBV9 and TRBJ1-1. CDR1 SGDLS and CDR2 YYNGEE come from the germline V gene. The CDR3 region is 20 residues in length, termini included. CDR3 loop: CASSFYICGARGPVNTEAFF.

This clonotype occurred many times. The CDR3 DNA reads as TGTGCCAGCAGTCAGCCGACAGGGACGAACACCGGGGAGCTGTTTTTT. This sequence encodes CASSQPTGTNTGELFF. V usage is TRBV6-5 and J usage is TRBJ2-2, with 7 bases that match TRBD1. The CDR3 has 16 amino acids. V lost 5 bases to trimming and J lost 0 bases; unmatched junction nucleotides: 6. The germline V gene has CDR1 MNHEY and CDR2 SVGAGI.

The rearrangement links TRBV20-1 to TRBJ2-7, with 11 bases matching TRBD2. The length of the CDR3 is 13 residues. The germline V gene encodes CDR1 DFQATT and CDR2 SNEGSKA (reference sequence). Trimming cost V 6 bases and J 3 bases; bases outside gene matches: 4. DNA for the CDR3: TGCAGTGCCCAGACTAGCGGGATCTACGAGCAGTACTTC. Its translation is CSAQTSGIYEQYF.

The V and J genes are TRBV20-1 and TRBJ2-2; possibly TRBD2 for D (6 bases). V was cut by 6 bases and J by 4 bases, with 15 bases left in between. Germline-derived CDR1 and CDR2 are DFQATT and SNEGSKA (reference sequence). The CDR3 is 14 amino acids. The CDR3 sequence is CSAARDSLTGELFF. The CDR3 nucleotides are TGCAGTGCGGCCAGGGACTCCCTCACCGGGGAGCTGTTTTTT.

This clonotype came up a few times. The rearrangement joins TRBV2 to TRBJ2-7, with 8 bases aligning to TRBD2. CDR1 SNHLY and CDR2 FYNNEI come from the germline V gene. The CDR3 runs 13 residues. Trimming cost V 7 bases and J 1 base; bases outside gene matches: 3. DNA of the CDR3: TGTGCCAGCACAGGCGGGGGGTCCTACGAGCAGTACTTC. This gives the protein CASTGGGSYEQYF.

A remark on this clonotype: It may be a read error: a sequence one base away is much more abundant. The J gene is TRBJ1-1, the V gene TRBV3-1; D perhaps matches TRBD1 (6 bases). This CDR3 spans 16 amino acids. The germline V gene has CDR1 LGHDT and CDR2 YNNKEL (reference sequence). CDR3 nucleotides: TGTGCCAGCAGCCAAGGGGCGGGGGGCGTGAGGCCTGAAGCTCTCTTT. Amino acids: CASSQGAGGVRPEALF.

This clonotype was observed at least ten times. This chain uses TRBV19 with TRBJ2-2; D is possibly TRBD1 or TRBD2 (5 bases each). The V gene's germline CDR1 is LNHDA and CDR2 SQIVND (reference sequence). Trimming left V 5 bases short and J 1 base short, with 11 bases between. The CDR3 contains 15 residues. In DNA form, the CDR3 reads TGTGCCAGTAGTTGGGGGTCCAAGAACACCGGGGAGCTGTTTTTT. Protein: CASSWGSKNTGELFF.